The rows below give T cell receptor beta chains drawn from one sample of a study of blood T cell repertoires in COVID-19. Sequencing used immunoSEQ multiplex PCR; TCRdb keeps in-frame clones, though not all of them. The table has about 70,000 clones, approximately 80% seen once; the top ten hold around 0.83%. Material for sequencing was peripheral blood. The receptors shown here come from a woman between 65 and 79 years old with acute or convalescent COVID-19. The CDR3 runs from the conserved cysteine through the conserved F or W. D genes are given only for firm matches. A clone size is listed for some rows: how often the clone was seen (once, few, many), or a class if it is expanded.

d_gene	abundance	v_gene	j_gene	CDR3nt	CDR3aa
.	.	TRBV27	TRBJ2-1	TGTGCCAGCAGTCCTCAGGGAAGTTACAATGAGCAGTTCTTC	CASSPQGSYNEQFF
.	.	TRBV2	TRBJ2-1	TGTGCCAGCACCCGGGGGAGCGGCGGGGAGCAGTTCTTC	CASTRGSGGEQFF
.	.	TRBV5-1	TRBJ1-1	TGCGCCAGCAGCTTCGAGGTGAACACTGAAGCTTTCTTT	CASSFEVNTEAFF
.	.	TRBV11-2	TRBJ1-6	TGTGCCAGCAGCTTACAGAGGGCCAATTCACCCCTCCACTTT	CASSLQRANSPLHF
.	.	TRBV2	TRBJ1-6	TGTGCCAGCCAGGGGACATTGAGCTCCTATAATTCACCCCTCCACTTT	CASQGTLSSYNSPLHF
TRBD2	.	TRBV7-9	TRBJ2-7	TGTGCCAGCAGCATCCGATCGGGGAGGGATCACGAGCAGTACTTC	CASSIRSGRDHEQYF
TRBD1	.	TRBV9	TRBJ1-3	TGTGCCAGCAGCGGACGAACAGGGGGAGGAAACACCATATATTTT	CASSGRTGGGNTIYF
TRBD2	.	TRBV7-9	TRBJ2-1	TGTGCCAGCAGCTCGGTAGCGGGGGGGTTCGACAATGAGCAGTTCTTC	CASSSVAGGFDNEQFF
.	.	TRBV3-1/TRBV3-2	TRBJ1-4	TGTGCCAGCAGGGGTTATGGAGGGAATGAAAAACTGTTTTTT	CASRGYGGNEKLFF
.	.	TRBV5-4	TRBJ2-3	TGTGCCAGCAGCGGCAGGTATAGCACAGATACGCAGTATTTT	CASSGRYSTDTQYF
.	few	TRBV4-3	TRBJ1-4	TGCGCCAGCAGCCTACTCACAGGCCCTAATGAAAAACTGTTTTTT	CASSLLTGPNEKLFF
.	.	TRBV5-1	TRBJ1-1	TGCGCCAGCAGCTCTTCCGGACAGCTCACTGAAGCTTTCTTT	CASSSSGQLTEAFF
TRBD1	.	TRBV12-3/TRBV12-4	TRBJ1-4	TGTGCCAGCACCCAGACAGGGGATGAAAAACTGTTTTTT	CASTQTGDEKLFF
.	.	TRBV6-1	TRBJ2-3	TGTGCCAGCAGTGATAGCTTAAACGGAGATACGCAGTATTTT	CASSDSLNGDTQYF
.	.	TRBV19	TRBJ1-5	TGTGCCAGTAGTGACTTCGGGATAAAGGGCAATCAGCCCCAGCATTTT	CASSDFGIKGNQPQHF
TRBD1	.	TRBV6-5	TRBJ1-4	TGTGCCAGCAGTTCCCCCGGACAGGCAACTAATGAAAAACTGTTTTTT	CASSSPGQATNEKLFF
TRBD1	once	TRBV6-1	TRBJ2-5	TGTGCCAGCAGTGGCCGGGACAGGGGAATTGGCGAGACCCAGTACTTC	CASSGRDRGIGETQYF
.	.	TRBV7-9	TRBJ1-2	TGTGCCAGCAGCTTTGGGAGGGAGAACTATGGCTACACCTTC	CASSFGRENYGYTF
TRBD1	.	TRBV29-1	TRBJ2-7	TGCAGCGTTGTGAGGGGGTGGACAGGGAGCTCCTACGAGCAGTACTTC	CSVVRGWTGSSYEQYF
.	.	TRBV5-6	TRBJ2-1	TGTGCCAGCAGCTTAGACTTGAGCTCCTACAATGAGCAGTTCTTC	CASSLDLSSYNEQFF
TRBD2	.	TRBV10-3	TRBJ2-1	TGTGCCATCAGTGTGGGGGGTAGCGGGGGGGCCTTTGCCTACAATGAGCAGTTCTTC	CAISVGGSGGAFAYNEQFF
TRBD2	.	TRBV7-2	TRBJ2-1	TGTGCCAGCAGCCAGACTAGCGGGAGGAATGAGCAGTTCTTC	CASSQTSGRNEQFF
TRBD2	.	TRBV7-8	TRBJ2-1	TGTGCCAGCAGCTTAGATAGCGGGAGTCTCCGTGAGCAGTTCTTC	CASSLDSGSLREQFF
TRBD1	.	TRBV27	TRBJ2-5	TGTGCCAGCAGTCCGTGGACAGGGGATGAGACCCAGTACTTC	CASSPWTGDETQYF
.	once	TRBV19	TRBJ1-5	TGTGCCAGCCTAGCGGGCAGGGAGAATCAGCCCCAGCATTTT	CASLAGRENQPQHF
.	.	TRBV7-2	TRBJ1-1	TGTGCCAGCAGCTTAGTGAGCAGGGACACTGAAGCTTTCTTT	CASSLVSRDTEAFF
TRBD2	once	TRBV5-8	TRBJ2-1	TGTGCCAGCGGCCGGACTAGCGGGAACTCCTACAATGAGCAGTTCTTC	CASGRTSGNSYNEQFF
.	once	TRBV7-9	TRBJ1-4	TGTGCCAGCAGCTTAGGGCAGGGTGAAAAACTGTTTTTT	CASSLGQGEKLFF
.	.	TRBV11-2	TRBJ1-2	TGTGCCAGCAGCCCCCGGACAGTCTACACCTTC	CASSPRTVYTF
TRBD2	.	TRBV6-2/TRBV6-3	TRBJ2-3	TGTGCCAGCAGTCCCCGGGGGGGCTTTATCACAGATACGCAGTATTTT	CASSPRGGFITDTQYF
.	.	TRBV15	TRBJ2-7	TGTGCCACCAGCAGACGGACAGCTCGGCACGAGCAGTACTTC	CATSRRTARHEQYF
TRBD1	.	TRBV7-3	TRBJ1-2	TGTGCCAGCAGCCGGAACCCAGAGGGACAGGGGGCGACAGAAGGCTACACCTTC	CASSRNPEGQGATEGYTF